A single count supports the clone carrying this TCR beta chain. Its antigen remains unidentified. These data come from a study of vaccination effects on CD4 cells after COVID-19. CD4+ T cells specific for antigen were expanded with viral peptide pools by the ViraFEST assay before sequencing. Culturing for approximately 10 days preceded CD4+ T cell isolation. All study participants received two doses of BNT162b2 or mRNA-1273 vaccine. Researchers reported culturing 2 million or so PBMC in each well, adding around 9.6 IU/ml IL-2 and about 9.5 ug/ml peptides. Trimming cost V 5 bases and J 5 bases, with 12 bases left between them. The CDR3 consists of 13 residues. Germline V lookup: CDR1 SNHLY, CDR2 FYNNEI. This table comes from immunoSEQ multiplex PCR, and its TCRdb copy is limited to in-frame clones, with some not included. This table holds tens of thousands of clones, roughly 73% found once. Points from the study as a whole: Only a single clone (1 of 255 vaccine-induced clones in healthy vaccinees) cross-reacted with common cold coronaviruses. Vaccine- and infection-induced clones showed marked clonal contraction late following vaccination.

This TCR came from a human donor who received a COVID-19 vaccine. V gene TRBV2 combines with J gene TRBJ1-2; TRBD1 is a possible D gene (6 bases). Sequences were derived from CD4+ T cells from PBMCs cultured with HCoV-229E spike peptides, sampled after COVID-19 vaccination. The CDR3, as DNA: TGTGCCAGCAGTATGGGACACTGGTATGGCTACACCTTC. This encodes CASSMGHWYGYTF.